This T cell receptor beta chain was retrieved from a study of blood T cells in healthy people across ages. Study-wide findings and caveats: The study found more naive CD4+ cells and higher diversity in long-lived than aged donors.

This CDR3 is built from 15 residues. CDR1 and CDR2 (germline): SGDLS, YYNGEE. V dropped 3 bases and J dropped 3 bases, with 13 bases sitting between them. As concerns this clonotype: What it binds is not known.

Then a second PCR, running about 6 to 12 cycles, was carried out with a sample-barcoded 5' primer and a J-beta primer mix. TCRdb re-derived calls from the 5' RACE reads in MiXCR, one entry per CDR3 protein. The sample consists of approximately 780,000 distinct CDR3 sequences, roughly 24% of them appearing once. In addition, the sample was reused for a study of T cells of mothers and their children. In that study: T cell clones that were persistent and microchimeric went undetected.

This TCR came from a boy younger than 18 in good health. The V gene is TRBV9, the J gene TRBJ1-3; D unresolved. The sample was blood. The CDR3 spells CASSALGGSGNTIYF. In DNA, the CDR3 is TGTGCCAGCAGCGCTCTTGGAGGAAGTGGAAACACCATATATTTT.